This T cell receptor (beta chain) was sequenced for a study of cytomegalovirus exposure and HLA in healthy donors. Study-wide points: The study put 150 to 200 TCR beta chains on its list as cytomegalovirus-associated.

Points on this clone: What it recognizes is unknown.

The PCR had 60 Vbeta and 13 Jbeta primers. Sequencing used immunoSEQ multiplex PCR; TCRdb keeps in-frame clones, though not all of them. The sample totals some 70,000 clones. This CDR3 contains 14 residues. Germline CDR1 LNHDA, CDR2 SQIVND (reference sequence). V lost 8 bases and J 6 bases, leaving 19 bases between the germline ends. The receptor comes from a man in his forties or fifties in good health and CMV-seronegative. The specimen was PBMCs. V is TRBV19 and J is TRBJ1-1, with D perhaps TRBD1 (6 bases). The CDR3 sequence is CASGGTRGAAEAFF. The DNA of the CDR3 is TGTGCCAGTGGGGGGACACGGGGGGCGGCTGAAGCTTTCTTT.